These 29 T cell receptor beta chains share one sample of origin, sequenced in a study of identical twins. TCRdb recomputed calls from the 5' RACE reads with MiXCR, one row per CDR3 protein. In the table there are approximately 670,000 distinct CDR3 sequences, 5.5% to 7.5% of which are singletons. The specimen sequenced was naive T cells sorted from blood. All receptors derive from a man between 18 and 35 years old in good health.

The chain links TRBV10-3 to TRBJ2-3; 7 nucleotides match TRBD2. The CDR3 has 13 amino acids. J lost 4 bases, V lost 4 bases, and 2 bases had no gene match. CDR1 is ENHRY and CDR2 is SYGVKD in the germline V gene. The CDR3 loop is CAISVTSADTQYF. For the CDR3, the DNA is TGTGCCATCAGTGTAACTAGCGCAGATACGCAGTATTTT.

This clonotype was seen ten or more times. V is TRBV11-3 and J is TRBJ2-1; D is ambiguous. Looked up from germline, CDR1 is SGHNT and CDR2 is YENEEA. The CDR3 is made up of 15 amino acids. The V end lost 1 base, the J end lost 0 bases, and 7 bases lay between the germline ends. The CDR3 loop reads CASSLGGTSYNEQFF. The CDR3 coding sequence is TGTGCCAGCAGCTTAGGCGGAACCTCCTACAATGAGCAGTTCTTC.

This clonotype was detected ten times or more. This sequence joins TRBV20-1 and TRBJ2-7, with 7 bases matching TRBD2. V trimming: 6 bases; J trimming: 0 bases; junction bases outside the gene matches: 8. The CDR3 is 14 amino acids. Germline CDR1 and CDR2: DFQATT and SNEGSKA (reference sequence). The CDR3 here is CSAPAAGVSYEQYF. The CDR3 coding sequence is TGCAGTGCCCCGGCCGCGGGAGTCTCCTACGAGCAGTACTTC.

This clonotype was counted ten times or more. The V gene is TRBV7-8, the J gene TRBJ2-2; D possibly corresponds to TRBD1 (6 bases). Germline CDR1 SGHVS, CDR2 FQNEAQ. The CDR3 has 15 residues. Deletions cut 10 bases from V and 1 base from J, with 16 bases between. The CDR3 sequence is CANTRTDVNTGELFF. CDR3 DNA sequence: TGTGCCAACACTCGGACAGATGTGAACACCGGGGAGCTGTTTTTT.

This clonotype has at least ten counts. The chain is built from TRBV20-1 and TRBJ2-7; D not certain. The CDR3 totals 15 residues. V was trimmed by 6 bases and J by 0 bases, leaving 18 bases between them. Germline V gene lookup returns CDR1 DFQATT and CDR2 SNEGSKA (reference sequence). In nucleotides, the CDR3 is TGCAGTGCCTTGGACCGGGCCAAGAGCTCCTACGAGCAGTACGTC. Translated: CSALDRAKSSYEQYV.

The CDR3 sequence is CASRAPGQGHGYTF. The CDR3 DNA reads TGTGCCAGCAGGGCTCCGGGACAGGGCCATGGCTACACCTTC. The V gene is TRBV28, the J gene TRBJ1-2; 9 nucleotides match TRBD1. The V segment lost 6 bases and the J segment 6 bases; nucleotides outside the gene matches: 8. Germline V CDR1 and CDR2: MDHEN, SYDVKM. The CDR3 spans 14 residues.

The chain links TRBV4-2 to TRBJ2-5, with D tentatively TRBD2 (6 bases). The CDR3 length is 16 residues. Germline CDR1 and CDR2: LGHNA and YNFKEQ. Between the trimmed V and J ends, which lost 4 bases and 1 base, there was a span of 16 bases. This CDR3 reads CASSPLAASAQETQYF. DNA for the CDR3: TGTGCCAGCAGCCCCTTGGCCGCTAGCGCCCAAGAGACCCAGTACTTC.

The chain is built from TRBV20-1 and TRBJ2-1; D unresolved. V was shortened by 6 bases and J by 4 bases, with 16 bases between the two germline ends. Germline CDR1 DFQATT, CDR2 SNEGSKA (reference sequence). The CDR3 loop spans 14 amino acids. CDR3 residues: CSAVVAMLYNEQFF. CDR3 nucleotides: TGCAGTGCCGTGGTGGCTATGCTTTACAATGAGCAGTTCTTC.

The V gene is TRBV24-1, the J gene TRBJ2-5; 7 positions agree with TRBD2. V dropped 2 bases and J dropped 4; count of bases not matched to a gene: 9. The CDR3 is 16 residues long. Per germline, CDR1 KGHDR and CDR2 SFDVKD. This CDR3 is CATSDWVGGRTETQYF. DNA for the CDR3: TGTGCCACCAGTGATTGGGTCGGCGGGAGAACAGAGACCCAGTACTTC.

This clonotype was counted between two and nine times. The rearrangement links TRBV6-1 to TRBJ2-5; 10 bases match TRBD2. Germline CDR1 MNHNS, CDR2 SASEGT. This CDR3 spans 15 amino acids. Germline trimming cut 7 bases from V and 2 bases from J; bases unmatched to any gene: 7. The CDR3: CASNGRAGGQETQYF. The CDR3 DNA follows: TGTGCCAGCAACGGCCGAGCGGGAGGGCAAGAGACCCAGTACTTC.

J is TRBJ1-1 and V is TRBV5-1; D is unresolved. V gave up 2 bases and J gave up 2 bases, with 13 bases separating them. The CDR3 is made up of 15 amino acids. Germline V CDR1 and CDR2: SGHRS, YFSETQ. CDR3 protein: CASSLPGPLNTEAFF. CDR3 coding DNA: TGCGCCAGCAGCTTACCGGGTCCGCTTAACACTGAAGCTTTCTTT. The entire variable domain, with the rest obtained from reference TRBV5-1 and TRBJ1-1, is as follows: KAGVTQTPRYLIKTRGQQVTLSCSPISGHRSVSWYQQTPGQGLQFLFEYFSETQRNKGNFPGRFSGRQFSNSRSEMNVSTLELGDSALYLCASSLPGPLNTEAFFGQGTRLTVV.

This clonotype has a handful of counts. CDR3 sequence (DNA): TGTGCCAGCAGCTTAGAAGGGCCTGGGAATCAGCCCCAGCATTTT. Its translation: CASSLEGPGNQPQHF. The rearrangement joins TRBV7-8 to TRBJ1-5; no firm D call. The CDR3 runs to 15 residues. Germline lookup yields CDR1 SGHVS and CDR2 FQNEAQ. With 1 base removed from V and 4 bases from J, the gap between germline ends came to 11 bases.

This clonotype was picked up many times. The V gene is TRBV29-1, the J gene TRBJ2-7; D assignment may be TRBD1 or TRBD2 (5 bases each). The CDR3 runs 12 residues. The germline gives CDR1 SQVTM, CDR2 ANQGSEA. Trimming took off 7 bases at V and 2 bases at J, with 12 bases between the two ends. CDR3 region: CSAGDGAYEQYF. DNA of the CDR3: TGCAGCGCTGGGGACGGAGCCTACGAGCAGTACTTC.

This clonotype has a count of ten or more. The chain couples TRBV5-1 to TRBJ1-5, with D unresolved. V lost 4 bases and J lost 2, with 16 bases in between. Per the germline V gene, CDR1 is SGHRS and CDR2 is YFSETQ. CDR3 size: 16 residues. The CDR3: CASSPDGVQGNQPQHF. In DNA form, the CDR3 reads TGCGCCAGCAGCCCCGATGGTGTTCAGGGCAATCAGCCCCAGCATTTT.

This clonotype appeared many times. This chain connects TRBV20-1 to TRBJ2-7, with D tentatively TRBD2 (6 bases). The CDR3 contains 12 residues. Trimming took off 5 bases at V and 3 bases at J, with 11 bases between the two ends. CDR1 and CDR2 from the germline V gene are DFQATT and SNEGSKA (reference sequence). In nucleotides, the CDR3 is TGCAGTGCTCCCGGGACTCTCTACGAGCAGTACTTC. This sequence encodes CSAPGTLYEQYF.

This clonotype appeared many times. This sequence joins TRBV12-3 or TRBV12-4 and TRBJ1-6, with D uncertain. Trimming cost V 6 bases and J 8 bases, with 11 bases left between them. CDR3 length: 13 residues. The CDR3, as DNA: TGTGCCAGCAGGGCGACAAGGGATTCACCCCTCCACTTT. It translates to CASRATRDSPLHF.

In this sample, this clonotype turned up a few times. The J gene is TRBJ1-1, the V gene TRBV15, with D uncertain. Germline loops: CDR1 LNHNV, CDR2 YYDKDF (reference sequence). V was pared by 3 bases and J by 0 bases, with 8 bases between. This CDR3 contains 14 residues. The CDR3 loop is CATSSPGLNTEAFF. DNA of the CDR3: TGTGCCACCAGCAGCCCTGGTCTGAACACTGAAGCTTTCTTT.

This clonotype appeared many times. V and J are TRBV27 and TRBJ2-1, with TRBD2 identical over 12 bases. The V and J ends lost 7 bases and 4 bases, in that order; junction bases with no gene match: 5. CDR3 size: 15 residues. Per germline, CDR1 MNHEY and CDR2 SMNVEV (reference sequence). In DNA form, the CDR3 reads TGTGCCAGCATCGCCGGGACTAGCGGGTACAATGAGCAGTTCTTC. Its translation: CASIAGTSGYNEQFF.

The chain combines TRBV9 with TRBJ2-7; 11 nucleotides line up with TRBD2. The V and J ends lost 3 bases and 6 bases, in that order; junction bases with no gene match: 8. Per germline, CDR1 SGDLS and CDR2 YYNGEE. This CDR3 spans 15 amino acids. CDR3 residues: CASSAELAGVVEQYF. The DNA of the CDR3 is TGTGCCAGCAGCGCCGAACTAGCGGGAGTGGTCGAGCAGTACTTC.

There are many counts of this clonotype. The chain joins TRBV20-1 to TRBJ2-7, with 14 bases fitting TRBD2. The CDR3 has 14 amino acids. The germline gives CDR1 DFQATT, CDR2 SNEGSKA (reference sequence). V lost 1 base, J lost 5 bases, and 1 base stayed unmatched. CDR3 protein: CSARGLAGGDEQYF. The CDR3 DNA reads TGCAGTGCTAGAGGACTAGCGGGAGGGGACGAGCAGTACTTC.

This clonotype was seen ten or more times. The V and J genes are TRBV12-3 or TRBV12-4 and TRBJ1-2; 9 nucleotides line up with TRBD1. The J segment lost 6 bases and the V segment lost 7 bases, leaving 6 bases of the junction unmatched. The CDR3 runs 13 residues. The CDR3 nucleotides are TGTGCCAGCACCGACAGGGGGAATAATGGCTACACCTTC. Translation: CASTDRGNNGYTF.

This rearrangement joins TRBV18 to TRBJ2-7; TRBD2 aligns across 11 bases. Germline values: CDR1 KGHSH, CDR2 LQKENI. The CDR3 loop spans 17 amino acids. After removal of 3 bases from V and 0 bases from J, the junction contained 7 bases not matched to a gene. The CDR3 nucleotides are TGTGCCAGCTCACCGCTAGCGGGAGGACCCCCCTCCTACGAGCAGTACTTC. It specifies CASSPLAGGPPSYEQYF.

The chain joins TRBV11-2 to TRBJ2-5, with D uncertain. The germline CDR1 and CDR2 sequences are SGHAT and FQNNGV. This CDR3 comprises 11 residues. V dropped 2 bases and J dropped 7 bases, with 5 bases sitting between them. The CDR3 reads CASSLMSTQYF. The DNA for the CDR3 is TGTGCCAGCAGCTTAATGTCGACCCAGTACTTC.

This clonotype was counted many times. The CDR3 region is CSATPRGGGQETQYF. DNA for the CDR3: TGCAGTGCTACTCCGAGGGGGGGGGGACAAGAGACCCAGTACTTC. V and J are TRBV29-1 and TRBJ2-5, with D possibly matching TRBD2 (7 bases). The CDR3 covers 15 residues. The V gene's germline CDR1 is SQVTM and CDR2 ANQGSEA.

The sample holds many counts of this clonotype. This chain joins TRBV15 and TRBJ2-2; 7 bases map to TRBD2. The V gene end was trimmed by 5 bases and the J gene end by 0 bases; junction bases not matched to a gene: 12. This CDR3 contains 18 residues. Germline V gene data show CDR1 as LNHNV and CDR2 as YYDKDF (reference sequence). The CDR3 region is CATSPLGGDPTNTGELFF. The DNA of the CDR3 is TGTGCCACCAGCCCACTGGGAGGGGACCCAACGAACACCGGGGAGCTGTTTTTT.

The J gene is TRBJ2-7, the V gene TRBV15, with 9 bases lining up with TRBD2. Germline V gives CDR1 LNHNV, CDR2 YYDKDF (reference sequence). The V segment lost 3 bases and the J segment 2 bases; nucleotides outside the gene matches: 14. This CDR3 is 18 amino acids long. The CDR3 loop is CATSSPFRVSGRTYEQYF. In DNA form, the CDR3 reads TGTGCCACCAGCAGCCCCTTCAGGGTTAGCGGGAGAACCTACGAGCAGTACTTC.

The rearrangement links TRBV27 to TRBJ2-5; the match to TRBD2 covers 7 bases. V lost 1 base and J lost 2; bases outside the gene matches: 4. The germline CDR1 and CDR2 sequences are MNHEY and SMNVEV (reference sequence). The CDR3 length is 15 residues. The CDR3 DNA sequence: TGTGCCAGCAGTTTATGGGGCGGGAGTCAAGAGACCCAGTACTTC. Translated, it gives CASSLWGGSQETQYF.

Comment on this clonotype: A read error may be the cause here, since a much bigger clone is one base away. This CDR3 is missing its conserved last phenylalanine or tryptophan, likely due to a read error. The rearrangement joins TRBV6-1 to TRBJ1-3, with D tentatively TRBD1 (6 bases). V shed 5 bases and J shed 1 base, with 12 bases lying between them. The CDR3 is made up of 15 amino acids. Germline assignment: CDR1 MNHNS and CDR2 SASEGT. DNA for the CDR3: TGTGCCAGCAGTACAGACAGGACATCTGGAAACACCATATATTAT. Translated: CASSTDRTSGNTIYY.

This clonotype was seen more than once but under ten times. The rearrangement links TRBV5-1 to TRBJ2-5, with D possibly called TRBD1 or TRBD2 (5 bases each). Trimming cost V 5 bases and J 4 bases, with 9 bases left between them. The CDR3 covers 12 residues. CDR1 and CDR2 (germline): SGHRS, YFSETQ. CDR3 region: CASRGDGETQYF. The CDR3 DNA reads TGCGCCAGCAGAGGGGACGGAGAGACCCAGTACTTC.